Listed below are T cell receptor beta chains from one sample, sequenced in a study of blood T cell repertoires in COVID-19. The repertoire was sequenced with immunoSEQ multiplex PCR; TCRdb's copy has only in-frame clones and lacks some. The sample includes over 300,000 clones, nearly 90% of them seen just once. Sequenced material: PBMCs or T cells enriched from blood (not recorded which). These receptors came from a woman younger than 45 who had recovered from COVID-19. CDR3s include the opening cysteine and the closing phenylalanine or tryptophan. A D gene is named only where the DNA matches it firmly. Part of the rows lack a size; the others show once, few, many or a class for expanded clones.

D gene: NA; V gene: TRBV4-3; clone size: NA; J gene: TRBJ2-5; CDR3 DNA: TGCGCCAGCAGCCAAGATCAAGCCGCCCGGGAGACCCAGTACTTC; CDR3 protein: CASSQDQAARETQYF
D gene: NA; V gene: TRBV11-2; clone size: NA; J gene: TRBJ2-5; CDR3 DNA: TGTGCCAGCAGCTTAGTAATGCAAGAGACCCAGTACTTC; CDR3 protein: CASSLVMQETQYF
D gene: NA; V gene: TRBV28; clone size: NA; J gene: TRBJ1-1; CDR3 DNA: TGTGCCAGCACAGCAGGTTCACACAGGGTGAACACTGAAGCTTTCTTT; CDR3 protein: CASTAGSHRVNTEAFF
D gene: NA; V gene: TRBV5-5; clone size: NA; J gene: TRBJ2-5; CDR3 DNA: TGTGCCAGCAGCCCGCCCAGTTCGGGGATACGTGAGACCCAGTACTTC; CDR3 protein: CASSPPSSGIRETQYF
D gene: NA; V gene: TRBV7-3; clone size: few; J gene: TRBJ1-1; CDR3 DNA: TGTGCCAGCAGCTTAGAGGGGAACACTGAAGCTTTCTTT; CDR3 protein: CASSLEGNTEAFF
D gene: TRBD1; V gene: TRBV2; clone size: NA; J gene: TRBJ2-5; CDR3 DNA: TGTGCCAGCAGCCAGGACAGGGTGCGGGGAGAGACCCAGTACTTC; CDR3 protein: CASSQDRVRGETQYF
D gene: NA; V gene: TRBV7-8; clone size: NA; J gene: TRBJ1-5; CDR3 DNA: TGTGCCAGCAGCTCCCAGGGGCAGGGAGGGAATCAGCCCCAGCATTTT; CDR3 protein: CASSSQGQGGNQPQHF
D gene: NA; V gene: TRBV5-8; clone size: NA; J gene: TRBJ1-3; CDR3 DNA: TGTGCCAGCAGCTTGGAATCGGTTTCTGGAAACACCATATATTTT; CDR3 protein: CASSLESVSGNTIYF
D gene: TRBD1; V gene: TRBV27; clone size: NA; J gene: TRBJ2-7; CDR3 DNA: TGTGCCAGCAGTTTATCCCCAGGGGGAAGGGCCTACGAGCAGTACTTC; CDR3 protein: CASSLSPGGRAYEQYF
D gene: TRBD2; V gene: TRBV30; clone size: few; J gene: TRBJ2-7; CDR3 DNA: TGTGCCTGGAGTGTACGTTCTAGCGGGGGCCCATCCTACGAGCAGTACTTC; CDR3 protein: CAWSVRSSGGPSYEQYF
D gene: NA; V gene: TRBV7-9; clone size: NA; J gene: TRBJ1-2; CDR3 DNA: TGTGCCAGCAGCCCACTGGTAGGAGGTTTCGGCTACACCTTC; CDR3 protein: CASSPLVGGFGYTF
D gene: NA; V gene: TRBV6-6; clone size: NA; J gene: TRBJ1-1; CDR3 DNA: TGTGCCAGCAGTTCTCGTCGGGGGGCCCGTAGCACTGAAGCTTTCTTT; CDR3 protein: CASSSRRGARSTEAFF
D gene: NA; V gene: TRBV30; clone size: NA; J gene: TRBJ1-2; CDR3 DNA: TGTGCCTGGAATCCGGGAGACTATGGCTACACCTTC; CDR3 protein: CAWNPGDYGYTF
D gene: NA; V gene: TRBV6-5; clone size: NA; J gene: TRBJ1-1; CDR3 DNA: TGTGCCAGCAGTTACTCCGCGACAGGGAACACTGAAGCTTTCTTT; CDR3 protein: CASSYSATGNTEAFF
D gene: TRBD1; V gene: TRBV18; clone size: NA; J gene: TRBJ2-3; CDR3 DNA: TGTGCCAGCTCACCACAGGGACAGCTCACAGATACGCAGTATTTT; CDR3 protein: CASSPQGQLTDTQYF
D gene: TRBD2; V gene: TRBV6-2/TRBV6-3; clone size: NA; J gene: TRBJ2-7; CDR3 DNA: TGTGCCAGCAGTACAGGGACTAGCATTTACTACGAGCAGTACTTC; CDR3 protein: CASSTGTSIYYEQYF
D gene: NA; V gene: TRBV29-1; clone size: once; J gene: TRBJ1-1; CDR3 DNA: TGCAGCGCCCAAGTCCGGGACAAACCCCGAGGGGCTTTCTTT; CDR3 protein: CSAQVRDKPRGAFF
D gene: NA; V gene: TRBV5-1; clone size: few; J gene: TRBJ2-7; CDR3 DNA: TGCGCCAGCAGCTTCTCCGGGGCCTACGAGCAGTACTTC; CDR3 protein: CASSFSGAYEQYF
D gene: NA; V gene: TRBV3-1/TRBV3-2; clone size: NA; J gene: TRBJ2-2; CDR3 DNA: TGTGCCAGCAGCCGGGACACCCCGAACACCGGGGAGCTGTTTTTT; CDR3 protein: CASSRDTPNTGELFF
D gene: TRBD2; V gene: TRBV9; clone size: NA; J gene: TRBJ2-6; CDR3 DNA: TGTGCCAGCAGCGTACTAGCGGGTGGGGCCAACGTCCTGACTTTC; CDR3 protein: CASSVLAGGANVLTF
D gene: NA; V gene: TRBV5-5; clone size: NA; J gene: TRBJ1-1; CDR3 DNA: TGTGCCAGCATCCCGCGGGGGCACACTGAAGCTTTCTTT; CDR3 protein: CASIPRGHTEAFF
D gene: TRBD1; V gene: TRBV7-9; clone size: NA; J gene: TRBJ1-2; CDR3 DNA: TGTGCCAGCAGCCCCACTTCCGGGACAGGGTTTTACGACTATGGCTACACCTTC; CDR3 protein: CASSPTSGTGFYDYGYTF
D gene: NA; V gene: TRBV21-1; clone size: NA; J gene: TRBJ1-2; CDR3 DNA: TGTGCCAGCAATAACAGGGTCTATGGCTACACCTTC; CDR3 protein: CASNNRVYGYTF
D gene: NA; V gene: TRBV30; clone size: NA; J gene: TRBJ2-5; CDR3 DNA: TGTGCCTGGAGTGTACTACAGGGCTGGAGAGAGACCCAGTACTTC; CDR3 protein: CAWSVLQGWRETQYF
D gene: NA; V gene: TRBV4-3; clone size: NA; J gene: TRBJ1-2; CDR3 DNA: TGCGCCAGCAGCCAAGACATTACCCAGAGGTATGGCTACACCTTC; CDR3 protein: CASSQDITQRYGYTF
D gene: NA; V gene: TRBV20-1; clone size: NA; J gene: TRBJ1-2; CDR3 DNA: TGCAGTGCGGAAGGGGGTGGCTACACCTTC; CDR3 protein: CSAEGGGYTF
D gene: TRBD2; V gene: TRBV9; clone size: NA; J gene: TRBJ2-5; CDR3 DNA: TGTGCCAGCAGCGTAGGAGGGCGGGGGGGCTCGGAGACCCAGTACTTC; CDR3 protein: CASSVGGRGGSETQYF
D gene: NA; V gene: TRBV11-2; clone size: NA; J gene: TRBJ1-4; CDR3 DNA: TGTGCCAGCAGCCCAGGAGGAACTTATGAAAAACTGTTTTTT; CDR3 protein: CASSPGGTYEKLFF
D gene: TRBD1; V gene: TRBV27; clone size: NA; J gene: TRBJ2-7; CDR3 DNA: TGTGCCAGCAGGGACAGGGCTTACGAGCAGTACTTC; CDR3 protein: CASRDRAYEQYF
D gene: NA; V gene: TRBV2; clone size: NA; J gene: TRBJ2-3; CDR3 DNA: TGTGCCAGCAGTGAAGGGCCAGGGTCTGCAGATACGCAGTATTTT; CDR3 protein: CASSEGPGSADTQYF
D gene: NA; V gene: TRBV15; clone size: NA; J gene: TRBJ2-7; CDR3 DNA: TGTGCCACCAGCAGAGATAGGGGGACCTACGAGCAGTACTTC; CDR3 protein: CATSRDRGTYEQYF
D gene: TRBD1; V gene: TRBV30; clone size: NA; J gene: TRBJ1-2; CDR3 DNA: TGTGCCTGGAGCGCGGACAGGGGTAATGATGGCTACACCTTC; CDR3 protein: CAWSADRGNDGYTF
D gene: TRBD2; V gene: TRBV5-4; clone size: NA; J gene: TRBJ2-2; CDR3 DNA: TGTGCCAGCAGCTTGGTCAGCGGGGGGCGGACCGGGGAGCTGTTTTTT; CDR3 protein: CASSLVSGGRTGELFF
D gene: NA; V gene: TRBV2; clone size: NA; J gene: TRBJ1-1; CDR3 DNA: TGTGCCAGCAGTGGTGTGACAGTGAACACTGAAGCTTTCTTT; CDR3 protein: CASSGVTVNTEAFF
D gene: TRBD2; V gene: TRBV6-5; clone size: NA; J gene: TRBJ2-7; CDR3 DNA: TGTGCCAGCCGGCAGAGCGGGGGGGGTCCGTTCGAGCAGTACTTC; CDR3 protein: CASRQSGGGPFEQYF
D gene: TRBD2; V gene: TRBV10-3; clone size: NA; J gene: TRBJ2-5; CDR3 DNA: TGTGCCATCAGTAAGCGGGGGGACCAAGAGACCCAGTACTTC; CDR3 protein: CAISKRGDQETQYF
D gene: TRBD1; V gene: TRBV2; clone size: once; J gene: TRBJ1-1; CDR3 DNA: TGTGCCAGCAGTGGGCAGTCCAGGGGGACTGAAGCTTTCTTT; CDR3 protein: CASSGQSRGTEAFF
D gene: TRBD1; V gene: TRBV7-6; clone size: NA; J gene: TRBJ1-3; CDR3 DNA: TGTGCCAGCAGTCTTATTCCGGGACAGGGCTCTGGAAACACCATATATTTT; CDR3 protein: CASSLIPGQGSGNTIYF
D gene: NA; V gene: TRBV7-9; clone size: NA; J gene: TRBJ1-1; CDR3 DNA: TGTGCCAGCAGCCACCGGCGGACAGTAAACACTGAAGCTTTCTTT; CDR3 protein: CASSHRRTVNTEAFF
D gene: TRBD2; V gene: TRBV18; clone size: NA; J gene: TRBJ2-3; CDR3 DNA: TGTGCCAGCTCACCGAGACTAGCGGGGGGAACAGATACGCAGTATTTT; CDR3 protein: CASSPRLAGGTDTQYF
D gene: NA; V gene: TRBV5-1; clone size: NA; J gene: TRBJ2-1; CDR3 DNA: TGCGCCAGCAGCTTGGGTTACCGGGACAGCGGGAATGAGCAGTTCTTC; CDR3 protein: CASSLGYRDSGNEQFF
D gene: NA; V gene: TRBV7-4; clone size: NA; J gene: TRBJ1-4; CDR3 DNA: TGTGCCAGCAGCTTAGAAAGGTTAGAGACAGCAACTAATGAAAAACTGTTTTTT; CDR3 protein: CASSLERLETATNEKLFF
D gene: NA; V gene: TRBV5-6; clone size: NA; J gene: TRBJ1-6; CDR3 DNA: TGTGCCAGCAGCTTCCGGGGTAGCAGTAATTCACCCCTCCACTTT; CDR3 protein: CASSFRGSSNSPLHF
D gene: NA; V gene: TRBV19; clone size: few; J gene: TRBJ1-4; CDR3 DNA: TGTGCCAGTAGTCCGAGGAATGAAAAACTGTTTTTT; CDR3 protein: CASSPRNEKLFF
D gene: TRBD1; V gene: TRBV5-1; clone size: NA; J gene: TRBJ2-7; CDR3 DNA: TGCGCCAGCAGCTCCGGGTCGAGACAGGGCCACGAGCAGTACTTC; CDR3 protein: CASSSGSRQGHEQYF
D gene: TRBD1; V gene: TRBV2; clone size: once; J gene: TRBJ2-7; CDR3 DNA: TGTGCCAGCACCAGAAACCCGGGACAGGGTTTCCACGAGCAGTACTTC; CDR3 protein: CASTRNPGQGFHEQYF
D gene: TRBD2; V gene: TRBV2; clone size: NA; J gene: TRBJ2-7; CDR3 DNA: TGTGCCAGCAGCCCGACGGGGACTAGCCGGAGCGAGCAGTACTTC; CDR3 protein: CASSPTGTSRSEQYF
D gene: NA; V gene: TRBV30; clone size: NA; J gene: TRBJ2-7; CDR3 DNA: TGTGCCTGGAGCAGGGGGGAATACGAGCAGTACTTC; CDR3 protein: CAWSRGEYEQYF
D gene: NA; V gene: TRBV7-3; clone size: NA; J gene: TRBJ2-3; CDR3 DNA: TGTGCCAGCAGCTTAGGGCGGCGGGCGGGGGATACGCAGTATTTT; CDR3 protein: CASSLGRRAGDTQYF
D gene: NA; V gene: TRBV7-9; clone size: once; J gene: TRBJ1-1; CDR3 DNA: TGTGCCAGCAGCTCGTCCCCTATGAGCACTGAAGCTTTCTTT; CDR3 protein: CASSSSPMSTEAFF
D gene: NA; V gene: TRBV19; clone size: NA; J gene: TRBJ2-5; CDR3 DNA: TGTGCCAGTAGTATAGTTGGGGGGACAGAGACCCAGTACTTC; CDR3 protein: CASSIVGGTETQYF
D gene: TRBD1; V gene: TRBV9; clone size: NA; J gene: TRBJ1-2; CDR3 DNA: TGTGCCAGCAGCTCGGGACAGGCTCGCTATGGCTACACCTTC; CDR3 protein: CASSSGQARYGYTF
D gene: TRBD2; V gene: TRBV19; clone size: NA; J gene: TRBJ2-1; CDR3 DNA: TGTGCCACCCGAGCGGGGGGGCTTTCCTACAATGAGCAGTTCTTC; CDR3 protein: CATRAGGLSYNEQFF